This T cell receptor beta chain was recorded in a study of blood T cells in healthy people across ages. The donors, aged about 6 to 95, were healthy Caucasians from Russia. The germline CDR1 and CDR2 sequences are ENHRY and SYGVKD. V was clipped by 5 bases and J by 2 bases, with 13 bases between them. The CDR3 runs 14 residues. Next came a second PCR, run for roughly 6 to 11 cycles, which used a sample-barcoded 5' primer along with a J-beta primer mix. Via MiXCR, TCRdb re-called the 5' RACE reads, giving one row per CDR3 protein. The sample includes 1,500,000 or so distinct CDR3 sequences, approximately 59% of them seen just once.

The source material was blood. The rearrangement joins TRBV10-3 to TRBJ2-7, with D possibly being TRBD1 or TRBD2 (5 bases each). This receptor was obtained from a man younger than 35 in good health. CDR3 protein: CAISTQGRAYEQYF. The CDR3 DNA sequence: TGTGCCATCAGTACGCAGGGACGGGCCTACGAGCAGTACTTC.